This entry lists 26 T cell receptor beta chains sequenced from one sample in a study of type 1 regulatory T cells. TCRdb processed the reads anew with MiXCR; each CDR3 protein has one entry. Of approximately 90,000 distinct CDR3 sequences in the sample, roughly 30% were seen once. The sample comprised CD4+ T cells, either the whole sample or a sorted fraction (not recorded which). The source is a human donor in good health.

A few counts support this clonotype. This chain uses TRBV19 with TRBJ2-5; 9 bases match TRBD2. CDR1 is LNHDA and CDR2 is SQIVND in the germline V gene (reference sequence). Germline trimming cut 7 bases from V and 5 bases from J; bases unmatched to any gene: 11. The CDR3 sequence is 15 residues long. CDR3 sequence reads: CASTPGTSGWETQYF. In nucleotides, the CDR3 is TGTGCCAGTACCCCGGGTACTAGCGGGTGGGAGACCCAGTACTTC.

V is TRBV28 and J is TRBJ2-1; either TRBD1 or TRBD2 may supply D (5 bases each). The germline V gene encodes CDR1 MDHEN and CDR2 SYDVKM. The CDR3 runs to 16 residues. V was shortened by 4 bases and J by 2 bases, with 15 bases between the two germline ends. The CDR3 DNA is TGTGCCAGCAGTTATCGAGGGGTAGGGCCCTACAATGAGCAGTTCTTC. It translates to CASSYRGVGPYNEQFF.

This clonotype has more than one count but fewer than ten. The chain joins TRBV21-1 to TRBJ2-7; the table's D call TRBD1 went unverified against the DNA. TRBV21-1 is shown as a pseudogene. This CDR3 comprises 13 residues. CDR3 residues: CASSKGQHYEQYF. DNA of the CDR3: TGTGCCAGCAGCAAAGGACAGCACTACGAGCAGTACTTC.

The rearrangement uses TRBV7-2 and TRBJ2-1; 9 nucleotides agree with TRBD2. This CDR3 is built from 15 residues. V was clipped by 1 base and J by 10 bases; unmatched bases: 8. Germline lookup yields CDR1 SGHTA and CDR2 FQGNSA. The CDR3 sequence is CASSLGGRAFGEQFF. The CDR3 DNA follows: TGTGCCAGCAGCTTAGGCGGGAGGGCCTTCGGGGAGCAGTTCTTC. Filled out from reference TRBV7-2 and TRBJ2-1, the complete variable domain reads GAGVSQSPSNKVTEKGKDVELRCDPISGHTALYWYRQSLGQGLEFLIYFQGNSAPDKSGLPSDRFSAERTGGSVSTLTIQRTQQEDSAVYLCASSLGGRAFGEQFFGPGTRLTVL.

Of note for this clonotype: One base away lies a much larger clone, so this may be a sequencing read error. The chain links TRBV27 to TRBJ1-4; TRBD1 aligns across 7 bases. CDR1 and CDR2 (germline): MNHEY, SMNVEV (reference sequence). The CDR3 totals 15 residues. Here the CDR3 reads CASTSARQGYEKLLF. DNA of the CDR3: TGTGCCAGCACGTCGGCCAGACAGGGTTACGAAAAACTGCTTTTT. The full variable domain, its missing parts supplied by reference TRBV27 and TRBJ1-4, is EAQVTQNPRYLITVTGKKLTVTCSQNMNHEYMSWYRQDPGLGLRQIYYSMNVEVTDKGDVPEGYKVSRKEKRNFPLILESPSPNQTSLYFCASTSARQGYEKLLFGSGTQLSVL.

This chain uses TRBV7-3 with TRBJ2-3; 10 bases align to TRBD2. V was pared by 5 bases and J by 4 bases, with 9 bases of the junction left unmatched. This CDR3 region has 16 residues. The V gene's germline CDR1 is SGHTA and CDR2 FQGTGA. DNA of the CDR3: TGTGCCAGCAGCGCCCCGATAGCGGGAGGCTCAGATACGCAGTATTTT. As protein: CASSAPIAGGSDTQYF. The entire variable domain, with the rest obtained from reference TRBV7-3 and TRBJ2-3, is as follows: GAGVSQTPSNKVTEKGKYVELRCDPISGHTALYWYRQSLGQGPEFLIYFQGTGAADDSGLPNDRFFAVRPEGSVSTLKIQRTERGDSAVYLCASSAPIAGGSDTQYFGPGTRLTVL.

CDR3 sequence (DNA): TGTGCCAGCAGTTTAGGGACAGACAGCGAGCAGTACTTC. Amino acid sequence: CASSLGTDSEQYF. The genes are TRBV12-3 or TRBV12-4 and TRBJ2-7; D might be TRBD1 (6 bases). The CDR3 runs 13 residues. V gave up 1 base and J gave up 6 bases, with 10 bases separating them.

The CDR3 sequence is CSARSGQGRTEAFF. The CDR3 region has the DNA TGCAGTGCTAGATCCGGACAGGGGAGGACTGAAGCTTTCTTT. The genes are TRBV20-1 and TRBJ1-1; 9 bases fit TRBD1. This CDR3 comprises 14 residues. Germline trimming cut 2 bases from V and 5 bases from J; bases unmatched to any gene: 6. Per germline, CDR1 DFQATT and CDR2 SNEGSKA (reference sequence).

The CDR3 loop reads CSASPKIDTGELFF. The CDR3, as DNA: TGCAGTGCCAGCCCTAAGATTGACACCGGGGAGCTGTTTTTT. The chain links TRBV20-1 to TRBJ2-2, with D unresolved. Germline CDR1 is DFQATT and CDR2 is SNEGSKA (reference sequence). The CDR3 extends over 14 amino acids. Between the trimmed V and J ends, which lost 6 bases and 3 bases, there was a span of 14 bases.

The CDR3 bases are TGTGCCAGCAGTTCAACGCTGGGGGCGAGGGATGAAAAACTGTTTTTT. Its translation: CASSSTLGARDEKLFF. The chain links TRBV6-5 to TRBJ1-4; TRBD1 might be the D (6 bases). This CDR3 contains 16 residues. The ends were cut back, 4 bases at V and 6 bases at J, with 18 bases in the middle. Germline V gene data show CDR1 as MNHEY and CDR2 as SVGAGI.

The rearrangement links TRBV7-2 to TRBJ2-7; the match to TRBD1 covers 8 bases. Trimming cost V 4 bases and J 3 bases; bases outside gene matches: 5. The CDR3 covers 14 residues. Germline CDR1 SGHTA, CDR2 FQGNSA. The CDR3 nucleotides read TGTGCCAGCAGCTCACAAGGACAGGGCTACGAGCAGTACTTC. Its translation: CASSSQGQGYEQYF.

This clonotype occurred a few times. This chain links TRBV4-3 with TRBJ1-5, with TRBD1 matching 8 bases. The CDR3 totals 15 residues. The V gene end was trimmed by 1 base and the J gene end by 4 bases; junction bases not matched to a gene: 3. Germline V gene data show CDR1 as LGHNA and CDR2 as YSLEER. CDR3: CASSQAGDRNQPQHF. CDR3 DNA sequence: TGCGCCAGCAGCCAAGCGGGGGACAGGAATCAGCCCCAGCATTTT.

The chain links TRBV4-1 to TRBJ2-6; TRBD1 matches 8 bases. V dropped 8 bases and J dropped 0; count of bases not matched to a gene: 3. The CDR3 runs to 15 residues. Germline CDR1 and CDR2: MGHRA and YSYEKL. In nucleotides, the CDR3 is TGCGCCAGCCGACAGGGGTTCTCTGGGGCCAACGTCCTGACTTTC. Amino acid sequence: CASRQGFSGANVLTF.

This clonotype was found a few times. Here the CDR3 reads CASRAGTGNNEQFF. The CDR3 DNA follows: TGCGCCAGCAGAGCCGGGACGGGGAACAATGAGCAGTTCTTC. This rearrangement joins TRBV5-1 to TRBJ2-1; either TRBD1 or TRBD2 may supply D (5 bases each). This CDR3 contains 14 residues. V shed 5 bases and J shed 5 bases, with 14 bases lying between them. Germline V lookup: CDR1 SGHRS, CDR2 YFSETQ. The variable domain in full, completed from reference TRBV5-1 and TRBJ2-1, reads KAGVTQTPRYLIKTRGQQVTLSCSPISGHRSVSWYQQTPGQGLQFLFEYFSETQRNKGNFPGRFSGRQFSNSRSEMNVSTLELGDSALYLCASRAGTGNNEQFFGPGTRLTVL.

This clonotype was seen a handful of times. The chain links TRBV20-1 to TRBJ2-5, with D uncertain. CDR1 and CDR2 from the germline V gene are DFQATT and SNEGSKA (reference sequence). The CDR3 extends over 13 amino acids. V was pared by 6 bases and J by 5 bases, with 16 bases between. CDR3 sequence reads: CSAPGSGKETQYF. CDR3 DNA sequence: TGCAGTGCCCCTGGATCGGGCAAGGAGACCCAGTACTTC.

The chain joins TRBV12-3 or TRBV12-4 to TRBJ2-5, with 9 positions matching TRBD2. This CDR3 has 17 residues. With 1 base clipped from V and 6 bases from J, the junction kept 12 bases outside the gene matches. CDR3 amino acids: CASSLGLAGRVTKTQYF. CDR3 DNA: TGTGCCAGCAGTTTAGGGCTAGCGGGACGAGTGACAAAGACCCAGTACTTC.

The rearrangement joins TRBV20-1 to TRBJ2-5, with D perhaps being TRBD1 or TRBD2 (7 bases each). CDR3 length: 14 residues. Trimming cost V 4 bases and J 4 bases, with 16 bases left between them. Per the germline V gene, CDR1 is DFQATT and CDR2 is SNEGSKA (reference sequence). The CDR3 DNA reads TGCAGTGCTACCCGGACAGGCGGGGGAGAGACCCAGTACTTC. Its translation: CSATRTGGGETQYF.

The J gene is TRBJ1-3, the V gene TRBV19; weak D call: TRBD1 (5 bases). CDR1 and CDR2 from the germline V gene are LNHDA and SQIVND (reference sequence). The CDR3 spans 15 residues. The V gene lost 9 bases and the J gene lost 7 bases, with 22 bases spanning the gap. CDR3 DNA: TGTGCCAGCACTAAAGGGGACCAAGGCGGCAACACCATATATTTT. Translated: CASTKGDQGGNTIYF.

This clonotype has only a few counts. The V gene is TRBV19, the J gene TRBJ2-7; unclear D gene. The CDR3 contains 12 residues. V gave up 3 bases and J gave up 2 bases, with 5 bases separating them. In germline, CDR1 is LNHDA, CDR2 SQIVND (reference sequence). CDR3 DNA sequence: TGTGCCAGTAGTATGGGCGCCTACGAGCAGTACTTC. It specifies CASSMGAYEQYF.

This clonotype was seen a few times. The rearrangement joins TRBV20-1 to TRBJ1-1; 7 nucleotides match TRBD1. The J segment lost 0 bases and the V segment lost 4 bases, leaving 17 bases of the junction unmatched. The CDR3 is 18 residues long. Germline CDR1 reads DFQATT; CDR2 reads SNEGSKA (reference sequence). Here the CDR3 reads CSAIGRYRGRLMNTEAFF. CDR3 DNA: TGCAGTGCTATCGGCCGCTACAGGGGCCGCCTAATGAACACTGAAGCTTTCTTT.

This clonotype was found once. The chain joins TRBV12-3 or TRBV12-4 to TRBJ2-2; 10 bases agree with TRBD1. The CDR3 loop spans 16 amino acids. V lost 6 bases and J lost 4; bases outside the gene matches: 8. The CDR3 DNA sequence: TGTGCCAGCAGGAGATCCGGGACAGGGGTCACCGGGGAGCTGTTTTTT. It is translated as CASRRSGTGVTGELFF.

This clonotype was picked up one time. V gene TRBV3-1 combines with J gene TRBJ2-3; TRBD1 matches 9 bases. This CDR3 has 17 residues. Germline assignment: CDR1 LGHDT and CDR2 YNNKEL (reference sequence). The junction had 9 bases not matched to a gene; V was cut back by 2 bases and J by 3 bases. CDR3 sequence: CASSQTPTGGSTDTQYF. DNA of the CDR3: TGTGCCAGCAGCCAAACCCCGACAGGGGGTTCAACAGATACGCAGTATTTT.

The chain recombines TRBV7-8 with TRBJ2-1; D ambiguous. CDR3 length: 15 residues. Deletions cut 3 bases from V and 6 bases from J, with 15 bases between. From germline, CDR1 is SGHVS and CDR2 FQNEAQ. CDR3 residues: CASSFRQRHPNEQFF. CDR3 nucleotide sequence: TGTGCCAGCAGCTTTAGGCAGAGACACCCCAATGAGCAGTTCTTC.

A few counts support this clonotype. The rearrangement joins TRBV5-1 to TRBJ2-1; 11 bases match TRBD2. The CDR3 is 17 residues long. Germline V gene lookup returns CDR1 SGHRS and CDR2 YFSETQ. Trimming at V came to 4 bases and at J to 8 bases, leaving 14 bases not matched to a gene. In DNA form, the CDR3 reads TGCGCCAGCAGCCCCCCCCCCTCTAGCGGGAGGTCGGATGAGCAGTTCTTC. It yields the protein CASSPPPSSGRSDEQFF.

This clonotype was counted between two and nine times. This chain uses TRBV7-9 with TRBJ2-7; 9 bases match TRBD1. The CDR3 covers 13 residues. V shed 6 bases and J 2 bases; nucleotides not matched to a gene: 2. Germline assignment: CDR1 SEHNR and CDR2 FQNEAQ (reference sequence). The CDR3 DNA is TGTGCCAGCAGACGACAGGGGGCCTACGAGCAGTACTTC. The encoded protein is CASRRQGAYEQYF.

The gene calls are TRBV6-1 and TRBJ2-1; 12 bases are shared with TRBD2. Germline V gene data show CDR1 as MNHNS and CDR2 as SASEGT. Germline trimming cut 0 bases from V and 4 bases from J; bases unmatched to any gene: 1. The CDR3 spans 16 residues. In nucleotides, the CDR3 is TGTGCCAGCAGTGAAGCCGGGACTAGCGGGTACAATGAGCAGTTCTTC. Its translation is CASSEAGTSGYNEQFF.